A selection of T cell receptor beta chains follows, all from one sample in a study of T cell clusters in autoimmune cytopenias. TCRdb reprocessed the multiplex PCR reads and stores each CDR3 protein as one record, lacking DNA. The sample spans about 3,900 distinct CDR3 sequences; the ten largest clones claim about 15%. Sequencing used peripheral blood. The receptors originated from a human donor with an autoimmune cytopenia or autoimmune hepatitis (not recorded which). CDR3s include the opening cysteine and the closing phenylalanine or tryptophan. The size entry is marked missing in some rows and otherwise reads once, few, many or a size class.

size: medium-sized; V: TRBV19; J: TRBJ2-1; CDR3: CARNPSWEEGFF
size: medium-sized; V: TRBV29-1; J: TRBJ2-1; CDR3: CSVEDPAGGDLNEQFF
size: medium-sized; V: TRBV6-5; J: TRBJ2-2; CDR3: CASKAPGQGMSGELFF
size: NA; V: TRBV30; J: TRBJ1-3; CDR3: CAWSTTGRSSGNTIYF
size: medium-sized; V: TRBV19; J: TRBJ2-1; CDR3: CASTTSNPREQFF
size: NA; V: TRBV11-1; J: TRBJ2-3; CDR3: CASSLRTSGSADTQYF
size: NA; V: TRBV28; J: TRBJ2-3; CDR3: CASRLQGTDTQYF
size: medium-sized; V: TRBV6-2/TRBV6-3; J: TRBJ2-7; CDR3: CASIPEGRMREQYF
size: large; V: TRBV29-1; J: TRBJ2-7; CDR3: CSVGDSLTYEQYF
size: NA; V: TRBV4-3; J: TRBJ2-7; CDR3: CASSQDPSRYEQYF
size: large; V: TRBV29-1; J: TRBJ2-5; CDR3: CSVALEREGETQYF
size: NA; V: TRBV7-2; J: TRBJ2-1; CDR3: CASSLVGRGGAEQFF
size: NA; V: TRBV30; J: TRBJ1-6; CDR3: CAWGNNSPLHF
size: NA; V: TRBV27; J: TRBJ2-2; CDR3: CASTKQGPNTGELFF
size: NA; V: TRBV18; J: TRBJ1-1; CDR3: CASSPGRSNTEAFF
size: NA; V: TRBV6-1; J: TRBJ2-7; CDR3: CASTIGTSGSYEQYF
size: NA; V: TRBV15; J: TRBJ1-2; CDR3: CATTPGFLIDGYTF
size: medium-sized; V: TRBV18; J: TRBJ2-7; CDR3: CASSSVGQGFSYEQYF
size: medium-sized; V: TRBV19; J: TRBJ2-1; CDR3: CASNRDFYNEQFF
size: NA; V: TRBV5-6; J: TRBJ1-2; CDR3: CASSSGTVNYGYTF
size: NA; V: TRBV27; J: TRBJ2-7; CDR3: CASSRLDRAWEQYF
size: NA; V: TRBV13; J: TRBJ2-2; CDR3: CASSQGFAGELFF
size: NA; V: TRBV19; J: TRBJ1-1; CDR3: CASSTLPGQGRSAFF
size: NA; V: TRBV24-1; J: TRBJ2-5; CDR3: CATSDRDNKETQYF
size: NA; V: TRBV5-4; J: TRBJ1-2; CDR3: CASSPRDLGGIYGYTF
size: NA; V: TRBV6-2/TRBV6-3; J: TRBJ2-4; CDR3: CASSKSSPLAKNIQYF
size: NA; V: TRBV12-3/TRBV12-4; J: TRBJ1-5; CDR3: CASSLRRTGDQPQHF
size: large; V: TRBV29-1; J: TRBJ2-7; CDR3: CSVGGSGEQYF
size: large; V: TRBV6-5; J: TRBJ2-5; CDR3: CAARPSAGRMGQETQYF
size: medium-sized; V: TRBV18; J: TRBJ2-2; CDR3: CASSPPKAGNTGELFF
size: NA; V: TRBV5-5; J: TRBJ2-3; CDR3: CASSFLTGRVEDTQYF
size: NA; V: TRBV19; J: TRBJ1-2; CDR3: CASSPLRSNYGYTF
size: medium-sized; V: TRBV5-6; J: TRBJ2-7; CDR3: CASSFQGGSSYEQYF
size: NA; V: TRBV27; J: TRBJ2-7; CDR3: CASRSLAGGVLEQYF
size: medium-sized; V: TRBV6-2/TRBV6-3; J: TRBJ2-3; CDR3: CAISEGSILTDTQYF
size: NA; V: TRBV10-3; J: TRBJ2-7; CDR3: CAISFPGTSGSNEQYF
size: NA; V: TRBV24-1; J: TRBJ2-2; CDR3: CATSASRVGELFF
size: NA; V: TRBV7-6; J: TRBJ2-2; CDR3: CASSPEGPGELFF
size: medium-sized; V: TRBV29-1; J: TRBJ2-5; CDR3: CSVEDKWEVETQYF
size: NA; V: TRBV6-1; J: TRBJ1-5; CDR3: CASSRAGNQPQHF
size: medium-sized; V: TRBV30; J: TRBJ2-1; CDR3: CAWSVRNLVDEQFF
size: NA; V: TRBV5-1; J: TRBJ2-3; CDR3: CASSPDMWIASTDTQYF
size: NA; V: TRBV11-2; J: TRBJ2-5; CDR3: CASSKREWETQYF
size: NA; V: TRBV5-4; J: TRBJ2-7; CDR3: CASSLVRLERYEQYF
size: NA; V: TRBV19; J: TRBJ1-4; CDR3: CASPRRAGHPDTKTVF
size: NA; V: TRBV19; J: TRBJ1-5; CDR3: CASSIISTGNQPQHF
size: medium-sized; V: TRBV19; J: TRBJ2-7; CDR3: CASSISGLAPYEQYF
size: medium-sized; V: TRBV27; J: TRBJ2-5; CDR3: CASSLWLAGGLETQYF
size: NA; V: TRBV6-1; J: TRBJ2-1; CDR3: CASSEWGNNEQFF
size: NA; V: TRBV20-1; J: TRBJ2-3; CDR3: CSARVLLWTSGTDTQYF
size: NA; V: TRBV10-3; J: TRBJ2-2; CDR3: CATQGSGELFF
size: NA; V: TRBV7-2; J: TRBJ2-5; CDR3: CASSLEGLAGVAETQYF
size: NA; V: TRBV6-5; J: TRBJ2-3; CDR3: CASSGGQGATDTQYF
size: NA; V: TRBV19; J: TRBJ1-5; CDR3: CASSLQASNQPQHF
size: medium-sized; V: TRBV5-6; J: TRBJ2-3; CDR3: CASSPHGRVGTDTQYF
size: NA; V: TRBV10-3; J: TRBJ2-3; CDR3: CAISGLGTSADTQYF
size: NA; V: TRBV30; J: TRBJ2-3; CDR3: CAWNPGRSTDTQYF
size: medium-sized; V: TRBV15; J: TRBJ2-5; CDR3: CATSREETQYF
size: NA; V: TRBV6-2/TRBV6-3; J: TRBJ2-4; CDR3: CASSPGTSTIQYF
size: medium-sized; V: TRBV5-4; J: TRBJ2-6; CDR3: CASSLKIPGANVLTF